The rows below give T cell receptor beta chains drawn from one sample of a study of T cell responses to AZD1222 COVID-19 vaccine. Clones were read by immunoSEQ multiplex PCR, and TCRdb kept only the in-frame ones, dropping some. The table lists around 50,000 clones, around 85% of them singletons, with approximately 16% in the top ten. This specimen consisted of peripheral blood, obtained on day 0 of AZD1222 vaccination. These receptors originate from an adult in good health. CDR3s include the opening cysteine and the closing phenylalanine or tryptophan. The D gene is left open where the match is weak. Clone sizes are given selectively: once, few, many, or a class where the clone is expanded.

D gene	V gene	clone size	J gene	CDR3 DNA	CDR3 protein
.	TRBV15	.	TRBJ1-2	TGTGCCACCAGCAGAGATCGTAATCGGGAGGGCTACACCTTC	CATSRDRNREGYTF
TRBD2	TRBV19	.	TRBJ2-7	TGTGCCAGTAGTCCCCTACACCAACGACTAGCGTCTTACTACGAGCAGTACTTC	CASSPLHQRLASYYEQYF
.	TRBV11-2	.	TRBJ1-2	TGTGCCAGCAGCGGGATCAGGTCCCCCTCTTATGGCTACACCTTC	CASSGIRSPSYGYTF
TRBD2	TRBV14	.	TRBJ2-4	TGTGCCAGCAGCCAAGGATCCCTAGCGGACATTCAGTACTTC	CASSQGSLADIQYF
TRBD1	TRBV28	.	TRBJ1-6	TGTGCCAGCAGTTCCTCCGGGACAGGGCTTTTCTGGGGTTCACCCCTCCACTTT	CASSSSGTGLFWGSPLHF
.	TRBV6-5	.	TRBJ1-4	TGTGCCAGCAGTTTCGGAGGGGCTAATGAAAAACTGTTTTTT	CASSFGGANEKLFF
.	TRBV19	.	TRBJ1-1	TGTGCCAGTAGTATGGGTCAACCCCCAAACACTGAAGCTTTCTTT	CASSMGQPPNTEAFF
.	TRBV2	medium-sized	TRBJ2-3	TGTGCCAGCACCATGCGAACAGACACAGATACGCAGTATTTT	CASTMRTDTDTQYF
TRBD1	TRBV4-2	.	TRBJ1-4	TGTGCCAGCAGCCAGCACTTAGGGGGCACCGCAACTAATGAAAAACTGTTTTTT	CASSQHLGGTATNEKLFF
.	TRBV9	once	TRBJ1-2	TGTGCCAGCAGCGTAGAACTGGGCCCTTCGGGGGGCTACACCTTC	CASSVELGPSGGYTF
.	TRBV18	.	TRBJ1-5	TGTGCCAGCTCACCACGGGGCTCTGGAGATCAGCCCCAGCATTTT	CASSPRGSGDQPQHF
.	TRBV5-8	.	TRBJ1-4	TGTGCCAGCAGCTTGGTAAGGGTCGGAGACGGAAAACTGTTTTTT	CASSLVRVGDGKLFF
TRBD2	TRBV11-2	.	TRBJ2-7	TGTGCCAGCAGCCAGGGACTAGCGGGCTCGGTCTCCTACGAGCAGTACTTC	CASSQGLAGSVSYEQYF
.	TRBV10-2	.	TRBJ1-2	TGCGCCAGCAGTGATGGCCCCTCTGGGGGCTACACCTTC	CASSDGPSGGYTF
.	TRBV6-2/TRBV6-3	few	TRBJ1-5	TGTGCCAGCAGTGGACAGTCGCAGCCCCAGCATTTT	CASSGQSQPQHF